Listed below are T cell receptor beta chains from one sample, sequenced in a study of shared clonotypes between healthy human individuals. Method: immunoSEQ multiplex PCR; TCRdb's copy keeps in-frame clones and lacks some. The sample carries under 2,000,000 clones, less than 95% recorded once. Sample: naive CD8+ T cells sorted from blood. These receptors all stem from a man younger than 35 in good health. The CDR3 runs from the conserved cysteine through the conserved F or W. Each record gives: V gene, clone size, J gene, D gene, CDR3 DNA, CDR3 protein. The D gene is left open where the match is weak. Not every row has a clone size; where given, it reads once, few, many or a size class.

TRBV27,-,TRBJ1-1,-,TGTGCCAGCAGTGCGGACCGGGATACTGAAGCTTTCTTT,CASSADRDTEAFF
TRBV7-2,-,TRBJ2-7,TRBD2,TGTGCCAGCAGCCCGCTTCCGGGACTAGCGGCCACCTACGAGCAGTACTTC,CASSPLPGLAATYEQYF
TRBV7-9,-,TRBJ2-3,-,TGTGCCAGCAGCCTCACCGTCATTCTAGCTAGCACAGATACGCAGTATTTT,CASSLTVILASTDTQYF
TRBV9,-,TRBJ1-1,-,TGTGCCAGCAGCGCGGGCTGGGGTGAGAACACTGAAGCTTTCTTT,CASSAGWGENTEAFF
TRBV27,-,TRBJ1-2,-,TGTGCCAGCAGTTTCCAGTCGAACTATGGCTACACCTTC,CASSFQSNYGYTF
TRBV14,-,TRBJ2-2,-,TGTGCCAGCAGAAACAAGGGGGCCGGGGAGCTGTTTTTT,CASRNKGAGELFF
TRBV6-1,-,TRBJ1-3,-,TGTGCCAGCAGCCTCGGCCGAAACACCATATATTTT,CASSLGRNTIYF
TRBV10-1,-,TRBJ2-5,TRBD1,TGCGCCAGCAGTGACAGTTTGGGACAGGGTAGAGAGACCCAGTACTTC,CASSDSLGQGRETQYF
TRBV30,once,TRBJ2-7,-,TGTGCCTTTAGTGGCCAAGACAGGTTGCCCCTGGAGCAGTACTTC,CAFSGQDRLPLEQYF
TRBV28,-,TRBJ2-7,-,TGTGCCAGCAGTTTAAGACCCGTCCCGTACGAGCAGTACTTC,CASSLRPVPYEQYF
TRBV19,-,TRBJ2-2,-,TGTGCCAGTAGTATGGGACTTCTCACCGGGGAGCTGTTTTTT,CASSMGLLTGELFF
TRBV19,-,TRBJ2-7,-,TGTGCCAGTAGTCCCCGGGATTTCTACGAGCAGTACTTC,CASSPRDFYEQYF
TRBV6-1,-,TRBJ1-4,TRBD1,TGTGCCAGCTGGGGACAGGGGGGTGAAAAACTGTTTTTT,CASWGQGGEKLFF
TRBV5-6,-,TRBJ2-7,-,TGTGCCAGCAGCATTGGGTCCGAGCAGTACTTC,CASSIGSEQYF
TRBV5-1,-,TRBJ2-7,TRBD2,TGCGCCAGCAGCCCAGGGACTAGCGGGAGTCGTACCGACGAGCAGTACTTC,CASSPGTSGSRTDEQYF
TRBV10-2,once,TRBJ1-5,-,TGCGCCAGCAGTGAGTCACTGGCCAATCAGCCCCAGCATTTT,CASSESLANQPQHF
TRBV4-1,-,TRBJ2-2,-,TGCGCCAGCAGCCAACCGGTCCCCGGGGAGCTGTTTTTT,CASSQPVPGELFF
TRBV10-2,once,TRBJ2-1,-,TGCGCCAGCAGTGTCGATCGCCTCAATGAGCAGTTCTTC,CASSVDRLNEQFF
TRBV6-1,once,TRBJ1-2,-,TGTGCCAGCAGTGATTCGTGGGACATGGGGGGCTACACCTTC,CASSDSWDMGGYTF
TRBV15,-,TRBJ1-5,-,TGTGCCACCAGCAGAGATCAAGGCAGTAATCAGCCCCAGCATTTT,CATSRDQGSNQPQHF
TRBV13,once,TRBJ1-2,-,TGTGCCAGCAGCTTAGGGGCCACTGCCTATGGCTACACCTTC,CASSLGATAYGYTF
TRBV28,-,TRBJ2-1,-,TGTGCCAGTGGCCGGTTAATAGGTTACAATGAGCAGTTCTTC,CASGRLIGYNEQFF
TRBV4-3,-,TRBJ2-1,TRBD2,TGCGCCAGCAGCCGAATACTAGCGGGAGTTGAGCAGTTCTTC,CASSRILAGVEQFF
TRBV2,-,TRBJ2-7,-,TGTGCCAGCATCGGGAGTGAGCAGAACTCCTACGAGCAGTACTTC,CASIGSEQNSYEQYF
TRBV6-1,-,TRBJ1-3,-,TGTGCCAGCAGTGAAGATCCAGGGTTCTCTGGAAACACCATATATTTT,CASSEDPGFSGNTIYF
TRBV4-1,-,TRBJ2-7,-,TGCGCCAGCAGCCAAGAAAATTACAGGTACGAGCAGTACTTC,CASSQENYRYEQYF
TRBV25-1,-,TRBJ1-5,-,TGTGCCAGCAGTATGAGGGGAAGCAATCAGCCCCAGCATTTT,CASSMRGSNQPQHF
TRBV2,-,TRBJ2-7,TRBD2,TGTGCCAGCAGCTGGGACTACTCCTACGAGCAGTACTTC,CASSWDYSYEQYF
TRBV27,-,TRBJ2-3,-,TGTGCCAGCAGTTTCCGTCGGGGGTCTGATACGCAGTATTTT,CASSFRRGSDTQYF
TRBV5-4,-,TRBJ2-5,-,TGTGCCAGCAGCACCGACGGGATCCTAGAGACCCAGTACTTC,CASSTDGILETQYF
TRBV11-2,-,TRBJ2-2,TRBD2,TGTGCCAGCAGCTTAGCGGGGGGGAACACCGGGGAGCTGTTTTTT,CASSLAGGNTGELFF